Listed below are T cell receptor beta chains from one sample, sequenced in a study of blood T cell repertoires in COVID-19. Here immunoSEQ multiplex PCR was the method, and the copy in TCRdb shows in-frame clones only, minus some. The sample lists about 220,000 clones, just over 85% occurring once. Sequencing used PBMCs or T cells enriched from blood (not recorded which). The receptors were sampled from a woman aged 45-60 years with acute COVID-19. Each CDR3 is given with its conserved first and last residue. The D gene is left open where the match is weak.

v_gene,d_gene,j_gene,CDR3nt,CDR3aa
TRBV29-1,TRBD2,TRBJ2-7,TGCAGCGTTCGCGGCGGGAGGCGTCCGTCGTGGGAGCAGTACTTC,CSVRGGRRPSWEQYF
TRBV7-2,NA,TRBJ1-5,TGTGCCAGCAGCTTAGATTTACAATTGCCCCAGCATTTT,CASSLDLQLPQHF
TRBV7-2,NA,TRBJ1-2,TGTGCCAGCAGCTTACAGTTGAACTATGGCTACACCTTC,CASSLQLNYGYTF
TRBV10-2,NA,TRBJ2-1,TGCGCCAGCACCCCCCACGGCCGGGGTAATGAGCAGTTCTTC,CASTPHGRGNEQFF
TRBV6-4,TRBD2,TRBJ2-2,TGTGCCAGCAGGAAGGCGGGGGCCGGGGAGCTGTTTTTT,CASRKAGAGELFF
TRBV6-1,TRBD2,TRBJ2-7,TGTGCCAGCAGTGAACGGCTAGCGGGGAGCTACGAGCAGTACTTC,CASSERLAGSYEQYF
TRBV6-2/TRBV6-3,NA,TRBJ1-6,TGTGCCAGCAGTTACATCGCAGGGTTTGTGCGAAATTCACCCCTCCACTTT,CASSYIAGFVRNSPLHF
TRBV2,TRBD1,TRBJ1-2,TGTGCCAGCAGTGGACAGGGGGTTTTGAGGGGCTACACCTTC,CASSGQGVLRGYTF
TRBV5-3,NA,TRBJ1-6,TGTGCCAGAAGTTCAAAAGAGCAGGATCCGGAAAAGTCACCCCTCCACTTT,CARSSKEQDPEKSPLHF
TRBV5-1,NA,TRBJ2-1,TGCGCCAGCAGCTTGGTGGCAGAACCTTACAATGAGCAGTTCTTC,CASSLVAEPYNEQFF
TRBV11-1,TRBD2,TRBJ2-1,TGTGCCAGCAGGAGCGCGGGAGGGTATAGAAATGAGCAGTTCTTC,CASRSAGGYRNEQFF
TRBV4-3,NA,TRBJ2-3,TGCGCCAGCAGCCGTGGACTCCCTCGCACAGATACGCAGTATTTT,CASSRGLPRTDTQYF
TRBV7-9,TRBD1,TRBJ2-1,TGTGCCAGCAGCATACGACAGGGGGCGCGCAATGAGCAGTTCTTC,CASSIRQGARNEQFF
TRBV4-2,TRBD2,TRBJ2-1,TGTGCCAGCAGCCCGAGACGGACTAGCGGGATTGGGCCACCCTACAATGAGCAGTTCTTC,CASSPRRTSGIGPPYNEQFF
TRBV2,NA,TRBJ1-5,TGTGCCAGCAGTGACCGGAGCAATCAGCCCCAGCATTTT,CASSDRSNQPQHF
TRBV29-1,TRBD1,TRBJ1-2,TGCAGCGTTGAGGACCAGGGGGGAGGCTACACCTTC,CSVEDQGGGYTF
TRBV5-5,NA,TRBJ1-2,TGTGCCAGCAGCTTGTCCGAGGGAGGCTATGGCTACACCTTC,CASSLSEGGYGYTF
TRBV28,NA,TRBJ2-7,TGTGCCAGCAGTTCTTATCGTGGGCCGAGCTCCTACGAGCAGTACTTC,CASSSYRGPSSYEQYF
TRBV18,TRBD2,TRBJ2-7,TGTGCCAGCTCACCCGGGAGGGATCGGCAGTACTTC,CASSPGRDRQYF
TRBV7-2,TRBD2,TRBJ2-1,TGTGCCAGCAGCTTAACCTCCCTAGCGGTGATCTACAATGAGCAGTTCTTC,CASSLTSLAVIYNEQFF
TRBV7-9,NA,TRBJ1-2,TGTGCCAGCAGCTTATCTGCGGTCAGTCTTAACTATGGCTACACCTTC,CASSLSAVSLNYGYTF
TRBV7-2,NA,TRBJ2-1,TGTGCCAGCACCCCGTTCGAGCGGCTAAGGGCGTTCTTC,CASTPFERLRAFF
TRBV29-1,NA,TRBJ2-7,TGCAGCGGATTAGAGGGCGAGCAGTACTTC,CSGLEGEQYF
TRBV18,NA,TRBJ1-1,TGTGCCAGCTCACCTCAGGGTCAGTTCACTGAAGCTTTCTTT,CASSPQGQFTEAFF